These T cell receptor beta chains were read from a single sample in a study of siplizumab effects on memory and regulatory T cells. Generated by immunoSEQ multiplex PCR, the TCRdb table keeps only in-frame clones and is missing some. The table lists about 72,000 clones, about 90% of them singletons. The sequencing input was CD8+ T cells sorted from blood. Source of these receptors: a human donor in good health. The CDR3 runs from the conserved cysteine through the conserved F or W. Fields, in order: V gene, D gene, clone size, J gene, CDR3 DNA, CDR3 protein. The D gene is left open where the match is weak. Size values are once, few and many counts, or a class for expanded clones, and some rows have none.

V gene: TRBV14; D gene: TRBD2; clone size: NA; J gene: TRBJ2-1; CDR3 DNA: TGTGCCAGCAGCCAGACCCCCCCGACTAGCGGGAGGCCCTACAATGAGCAGTTCTTC; CDR3 protein: CASSQTPPTSGRPYNEQFF
V gene: TRBV2; D gene: NA; clone size: NA; J gene: TRBJ2-3; CDR3 DNA: TGTGCCAGCAGTGAAGAGGCGCGCACAGATACGCAGTATTTT; CDR3 protein: CASSEEARTDTQYF
V gene: TRBV6-1; D gene: NA; clone size: NA; J gene: TRBJ1-1; CDR3 DNA: TGTGCCAGCAGTGTTTTCCGGGGAGACACTGAAGCTTTCTTT; CDR3 protein: CASSVFRGDTEAFF
V gene: TRBV27; D gene: NA; clone size: NA; J gene: TRBJ1-3; CDR3 DNA: TGTGCCAGCAGTTTATCAGGCCCTGGAAACACCATATATTTT; CDR3 protein: CASSLSGPGNTIYF
V gene: TRBV5-1; D gene: TRBD1; clone size: NA; J gene: TRBJ2-2; CDR3 DNA: TGTGCCAGCAGCCCAAGACAGGGGAACACCGGGGAGCTGTTTTTT; CDR3 protein: CASSPRQGNTGELFF
V gene: TRBV9; D gene: NA; clone size: NA; J gene: TRBJ2-5; CDR3 DNA: TGTGCCAGCAGGCCCGGAGGTCAAGAGACCCAGTACTTC; CDR3 protein: CASRPGGQETQYF
V gene: TRBV7-8; D gene: TRBD2; clone size: NA; J gene: TRBJ2-5; CDR3 DNA: TGTGCCAGCAGCTTTTGGACTAGCGGGGGACAAGAGACCCAGTACTTC; CDR3 protein: CASSFWTSGGQETQYF
V gene: TRBV5-1; D gene: TRBD2; clone size: NA; J gene: TRBJ2-7; CDR3 DNA: TGCGCCAGCACTTGGAGTAGCGGGGCTTACGAGCAGTACTTC; CDR3 protein: CASTWSSGAYEQYF
V gene: TRBV27; D gene: NA; clone size: NA; J gene: TRBJ2-7; CDR3 DNA: TGTGCCAGCAGTCCTCTTGAGACAGCTTCCTACGAGCAGTACTTC; CDR3 protein: CASSPLETASYEQYF
V gene: TRBV5-4; D gene: NA; clone size: few; J gene: TRBJ2-7; CDR3 DNA: TGTGCCAGCAGCTTGTCATCCGGGAGTGCCCGCTACGAGCAGTACTTC; CDR3 protein: CASSLSSGSARYEQYF
V gene: TRBV4-1; D gene: TRBD2; clone size: NA; J gene: TRBJ2-1; CDR3 DNA: TGCGCCAGCAGCCGGGAAGCGGGGGGGTTGAATGAGCAGTTCTTC; CDR3 protein: CASSREAGGLNEQFF
V gene: TRBV7-9; D gene: NA; clone size: few; J gene: TRBJ2-2; CDR3 DNA: TGTGCCAGCAGCTTATTCCCAGGGCGCGGGGAGCTGTTTTTT; CDR3 protein: CASSLFPGRGELFF